A selection of T cell receptor beta chains follows, all from one sample in a study of blood T cells in healthy people across ages. TCRdb fed the 5' RACE reads into MiXCR, producing one record per CDR3 protein. The table records 540,000 or so distinct CDR3 sequences, 25% to 30% of them present only once. Sequences were obtained from blood. The source is a woman in her seventies in good health. The CDR3 runs from the conserved cysteine through the conserved F or W. The D gene is left open where the match is weak. Not all rows give a size; the values are once, few, many and, for expanded clones, a class.

d_call: -; clone_size: few; v_call: TRBV5-1; j_call: TRBJ2-2; cdr3_nt: TGCGCCAGCAGCTCCGGGACTCCGCACTCCGGGGAGCTGTTTTTT; cdr3_aa: CASSSGTPHSGELFF
d_call: TRBD1; clone_size: -; v_call: TRBV25-1; j_call: TRBJ2-4; cdr3_nt: TGTGCCAGCAGTGTTAGACAGGGGGCAAAAAACATTCAGTACTTC; cdr3_aa: CASSVRQGAKNIQYF
d_call: -; clone_size: once; v_call: TRBV7-9; j_call: TRBJ1-1; cdr3_nt: TGTGCCAGCAGCCCACGAGGGGCTAACACTGAAGCTTTCTTT; cdr3_aa: CASSPRGANTEAFF
d_call: TRBD2; clone_size: -; v_call: TRBV7-3; j_call: TRBJ2-1; cdr3_nt: TGTGCCAGCAGCACTTTTAGCGGGAACTACAATGAGCAGTTCTTC; cdr3_aa: CASSTFSGNYNEQFF
d_call: -; clone_size: few; v_call: TRBV15; j_call: TRBJ2-7; cdr3_nt: TGTGCCACCAGCCGGGGCCTGTCCTACGAGCAGTACTTC; cdr3_aa: CATSRGLSYEQYF
d_call: TRBD1; clone_size: few; v_call: TRBV4-3; j_call: TRBJ1-1; cdr3_nt: TGCGCCAGCAGCCAAGGTCCGGGGCAGGGGGAGAAAACTGAAGCTTTCTTT; cdr3_aa: CASSQGPGQGEKTEAFF
d_call: TRBD1; clone_size: -; v_call: TRBV2; j_call: TRBJ2-7; cdr3_nt: TGTGTCAGCACCGGGACAGGGCGCGAGCAGTACTTC; cdr3_aa: CVSTGTGREQYF
d_call: -; clone_size: -; v_call: TRBV5-6; j_call: TRBJ1-4; cdr3_nt: TGTGCCAGCAGCACTACGGGGGCGGAGGAAAAACTGTTTTTT; cdr3_aa: CASSTTGAEEKLFF
d_call: TRBD2; clone_size: -; v_call: TRBV7-2; j_call: TRBJ2-4; cdr3_nt: TGTGCCAGCAGCCCCGGGGGGATCAGGTTGGCCTTTGGCATTCAGTACTTC; cdr3_aa: CASSPGGIRLAFGIQYF
d_call: TRBD1; clone_size: few; v_call: TRBV29-1; j_call: TRBJ1-2; cdr3_nt: TGCAGCGTTGGGGGACAGCAAAATAACTATGGCTACACCTTC; cdr3_aa: CSVGGQQNNYGYTF
d_call: -; clone_size: few; v_call: TRBV7-2; j_call: TRBJ2-3; cdr3_nt: TGTGCCAGCAGCCCCCGGGTCACAGATACGCAGTATTTT; cdr3_aa: CASSPRVTDTQYF
d_call: TRBD1; clone_size: few; v_call: TRBV7-9; j_call: TRBJ1-6; cdr3_nt: TGTGCCAGCAGCTTGGGACAGATGACTTCACCCCTCCACTTT; cdr3_aa: CASSLGQMTSPLHF
d_call: -; clone_size: -; v_call: TRBV20-1; j_call: TRBJ1-1; cdr3_nt: TGCAGTGCTAGAGCGACAGTATTGAACACTGAAGCTTTCTTT; cdr3_aa: CSARATVLNTEAFF
d_call: TRBD1; clone_size: few; v_call: TRBV29-1; j_call: TRBJ1-2; cdr3_nt: TGCAGCGTTGGAGGCGGACAGGCAGAGAACTATGGCTACACCTTC; cdr3_aa: CSVGGGQAENYGYTF
d_call: -; clone_size: few; v_call: TRBV6-5; j_call: TRBJ1-1; cdr3_nt: TGTGCCAGCAGTTACTACGGTCCCACTGAAGCTTTCTTT; cdr3_aa: CASSYYGPTEAFF
d_call: TRBD1; clone_size: few; v_call: TRBV20-1; j_call: TRBJ2-1; cdr3_nt: TGCAGTGCTAGGGGGACAGGGGACAATGAGCAGTTCTTC; cdr3_aa: CSARGTGDNEQFF
d_call: TRBD2; clone_size: few; v_call: TRBV10-3; j_call: TRBJ2-1; cdr3_nt: TGTGCCATCAGTGATGGCACACTAGCGGGGAATGAGCAGTTCTTC; cdr3_aa: CAISDGTLAGNEQFF
d_call: -; clone_size: many; v_call: TRBV5-1; j_call: TRBJ2-1; cdr3_nt: TGCGCCAGCAGCGCCGGGACCAATTACAATGAGCAGTTCTTC; cdr3_aa: CASSAGTNYNEQFF
d_call: -; clone_size: few; v_call: TRBV7-9; j_call: TRBJ2-3; cdr3_nt: TGTGCCAGCAGCTTGTCGGGGCGCGTAGATACGCAGTATTTT; cdr3_aa: CASSLSGRVDTQYF
d_call: -; clone_size: -; v_call: TRBV7-2; j_call: TRBJ2-3; cdr3_nt: TGTGCCAGCAGCTTATTTAGCGGTGATACGCAGTATTTT; cdr3_aa: CASSLFSGDTQYF
d_call: TRBD2; clone_size: -; v_call: TRBV20-1; j_call: TRBJ2-5; cdr3_nt: TGCAGTGCTAACCTTCGAGGGTCCTACGGGACTAGTCGGGAGACCCAGTACTTC; cdr3_aa: CSANLRGSYGTSRETQYF
d_call: -; clone_size: few; v_call: TRBV4-3; j_call: TRBJ2-2; cdr3_nt: TGCGCCAGCAGCCTAACAGGGCGGGCCGGGGAGCTGTTTTTT; cdr3_aa: CASSLTGRAGELFF
d_call: -; clone_size: -; v_call: TRBV11-2; j_call: TRBJ2-5; cdr3_nt: TGTGCCAGCAGCTCCTTAGCAACCATCCAAGAGACCCAGTACTTC; cdr3_aa: CASSSLATIQETQYF
d_call: -; clone_size: -; v_call: TRBV7-3; j_call: TRBJ1-5; cdr3_nt: TGTGCCAGCAGCTTAACAGGCCCTGGGCAGCCCCAGCATTTT; cdr3_aa: CASSLTGPGQPQHF
d_call: TRBD2; clone_size: -; v_call: TRBV6-6; j_call: TRBJ2-3; cdr3_nt: TGTGCCAGCCTGGCACTAGCGGGGGCAGGTACGCAGTATTTT; cdr3_aa: CASLALAGAGTQYF
d_call: TRBD2; clone_size: few; v_call: TRBV6-5; j_call: TRBJ2-2; cdr3_nt: TGTGCCAGCAGTTACTCAGGGCTAGCGGGGAACACCGGGGAGCTGTTTTTT; cdr3_aa: CASSYSGLAGNTGELFF
d_call: -; clone_size: few; v_call: TRBV5-6; j_call: TRBJ1-1; cdr3_nt: TGTGCCAGCAGCCCGTCCTTAGGGGGCACTGAAGCTTTCTTT; cdr3_aa: CASSPSLGGTEAFF
d_call: -; clone_size: many; v_call: TRBV9; j_call: TRBJ1-2; cdr3_nt: TGTGCCAGCAGCTCCAGTAACTATGGCTACACCTTC; cdr3_aa: CASSSSNYGYTF
d_call: -; clone_size: -; v_call: TRBV14; j_call: TRBJ1-6; cdr3_nt: TGTGCCAGCAGCCAGGGATGGGGTGTTAATTCACCCCTCCACTTT; cdr3_aa: CASSQGWGVNSPLHF
d_call: -; clone_size: -; v_call: TRBV20-1; j_call: TRBJ2-7; cdr3_nt: TGCAGTGCCGTCGCGGGGATCCAGTACTTC; cdr3_aa: CSAVAGIQYF
d_call: TRBD2; clone_size: few; v_call: TRBV20-1; j_call: TRBJ2-1; cdr3_nt: TGCAGTGCTGAGAGTAATATAGCGGGGGGCTACAATGAGCAGTTCTTC; cdr3_aa: CSAESNIAGGYNEQFF
d_call: TRBD1; clone_size: few; v_call: TRBV18; j_call: TRBJ2-5; cdr3_nt: TGTGCCAGCTCACCAAGACAGGGGGCGGAAGAGACCCAGTACTTC; cdr3_aa: CASSPRQGAEETQYF
d_call: -; clone_size: -; v_call: TRBV20-1; j_call: TRBJ2-1; cdr3_nt: TGCAGTGTAACAGGGAGCACTGAGCAGTTCTTC; cdr3_aa: CSVTGSTEQFF
d_call: -; clone_size: few; v_call: TRBV20-1; j_call: TRBJ2-5; cdr3_nt: TGCAGTGCTAGTACTGGGGTAGAGACCCAGTACTTC; cdr3_aa: CSASTGVETQYF
d_call: -; clone_size: few; v_call: TRBV10-3; j_call: TRBJ1-2; cdr3_nt: TGTGCCATCAGTGAGCGGGGGAGGGGCTACACCTTC; cdr3_aa: CAISERGRGYTF
d_call: TRBD1; clone_size: -; v_call: TRBV7-2; j_call: TRBJ2-4; cdr3_nt: TGTGCCAGCAGCGCCCAGGGGGCATCGGTAGCCAAAAACATTCAGTACTTC; cdr3_aa: CASSAQGASVAKNIQYF
d_call: -; clone_size: -; v_call: TRBV19; j_call: TRBJ1-1; cdr3_nt: TGTGCCAGTAGGCGACAGCCGAACACTGAAGCTTTCTTT; cdr3_aa: CASRRQPNTEAFF
d_call: -; clone_size: -; v_call: TRBV5-1; j_call: TRBJ2-1; cdr3_nt: TGCGCCAGCAGCTCACAGGGTGGGTCGTACAATGAGCAGTTCTTC; cdr3_aa: CASSSQGGSYNEQFF
d_call: -; clone_size: many; v_call: TRBV19; j_call: TRBJ2-1; cdr3_nt: TGTGCCAGTAGTATGAACGGATTCAATGAGCAGTTCTTC; cdr3_aa: CASSMNGFNEQFF
d_call: -; clone_size: few; v_call: TRBV4-3; j_call: TRBJ2-2; cdr3_nt: TGCGCCAGCAGCCCTCGGACTGGCTTCGGGGAGCTGTTTTTT; cdr3_aa: CASSPRTGFGELFF
d_call: -; clone_size: few; v_call: TRBV4-3; j_call: TRBJ2-2; cdr3_nt: TGCGCCAGCAGGCGTGGCAGGGATAACGCGAACACCGGGGAGCTGTTTTTT; cdr3_aa: CASRRGRDNANTGELFF
d_call: -; clone_size: -; v_call: TRBV5-1; j_call: TRBJ2-5; cdr3_nt: TGCGCCAGCAGCTTTGGCGGCCAGGCGGCAGAGACCCAGTACTTC; cdr3_aa: CASSFGGQAAETQYF
d_call: -; clone_size: few; v_call: TRBV6-6; j_call: TRBJ2-3; cdr3_nt: TGTGCCAGCAGTTACTCGATCGATACGCAGTATTTT; cdr3_aa: CASSYSIDTQYF
d_call: TRBD2; clone_size: once; v_call: TRBV11-3; j_call: TRBJ2-1; cdr3_nt: TGTGCCAGCAGCTTACCTAGCGGGGGGGGAAGCAATGAGCAGTTCTTC; cdr3_aa: CASSLPSGGGSNEQFF